The clone carrying this T cell receptor (beta chain) was counted only a few times. The target antigen is unknown. The CDR3 loop spans 16 amino acids. The germline V and J ends were trimmed by 4 bases and 2 bases, with 13 bases remaining between them. Germline CDR1 SGHDT, CDR2 YYEEEE. This PCR relied on a set of 60 Vbeta primers and 13 Jbeta primers. Profiled with immunoSEQ multiplex PCR; TCRdb holds only in-frame clones, not every one. The sample consists of 80,000 or so clones, approximately 71% of them appearing once. This entry is derived from a study of cytomegalovirus exposure and HLA in healthy donors. Study findings and constraints: Among donors in an Asian-associated ancestry cluster, a later analysis reportedly found fewer N-insertions than the roughly 700-donor mean. The classifier reportedly diagnosed cytomegalovirus status with high sensitivity and specificity.

The chain links TRBV5-6 to TRBJ2-6; maybe TRBD1 (5 bases). This sequence originates from a woman in her forties in good health and CMV-seronegative. The sample was PBMCs. DNA for the CDR3: TGTGCCAGCAGCCCATTGACAGTCACTGGGGCCAACGTCCTGACTTTC. This encodes CASSPLTVTGANVLTF.